This T cell receptor beta chain appears in the sequencing data of a study of shared clonotypes between healthy human individuals. General study findings and limits: The study drew on few donors, limiting represented genetic and exposure-history diversity.

This CDR3 is built from 16 residues. Looked up from germline, CDR1 is ENHRY and CDR2 is SYGVKD. Trimming pared 3 bases from V and 4 bases from J, leaving 19 bases between. This clone has ten or more counts. No antigen is known for it. There were no recent acute infections or vaccinations among the donors, who were healthy HIV-negative adults. Per the authors' pipeline: Filtering differed because ImmunoSEQ produced junction-only sequences that carried no quality scores. The protocol was immunoSEQ multiplex PCR, while the TCRdb copy is restricted to in-frame clones and leaves out a portion. From that table come the V and J calls and clone size; the DNA was used to work out D and trimming. The data show about half a million clones, 81% seen once.

The sequence was collected from a middle-aged woman in good health. Some clones in this sample may be carry-over from other donors' samples. Sequencing used PBMCs. This rearrangement joins TRBV10-3 to TRBJ2-7; the D gene could be TRBD1 or TRBD2 (5 bases each). The CDR3 region is CAISDPASGTQYEQYF. CDR3 DNA sequence: TGTGCCATCAGTGACCCAGCGTCCGGGACCCAATACGAGCAGTACTTC.